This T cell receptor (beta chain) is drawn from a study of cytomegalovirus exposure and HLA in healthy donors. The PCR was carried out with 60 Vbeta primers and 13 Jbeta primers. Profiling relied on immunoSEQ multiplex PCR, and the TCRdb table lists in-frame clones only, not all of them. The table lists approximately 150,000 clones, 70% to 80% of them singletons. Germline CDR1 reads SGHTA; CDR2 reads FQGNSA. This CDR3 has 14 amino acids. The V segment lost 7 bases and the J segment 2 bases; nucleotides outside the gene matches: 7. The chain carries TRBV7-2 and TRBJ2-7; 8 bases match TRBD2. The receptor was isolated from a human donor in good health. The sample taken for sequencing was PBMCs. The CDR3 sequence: CASTTGGAPYEQYF. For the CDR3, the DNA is TGTGCCAGCACCACCGGGGGGGCCCCCTACGAGCAGTACTTC.